This T cell receptor (beta chain) was captured by sequencing in a study of blood T cell repertoires in COVID-19. Study information: The cDNA or gDNA used as material had been derived from T cells, B-cell-depleted T cells, or PBMCs.

Original processing notes: Amplification of reference gene primers provided the estimated nucleated cell counts. TCRdb's copy holds only in-frame clones and misses some; the assay was immunoSEQ multiplex PCR. The V and J calls and the clone size are those of that table, but D and trimming were determined from the DNA. This table holds about 180,000 clones, 65% to 90% found once. The length of the CDR3 is 13 residues. The V gene's germline CDR1 is SGHDT and CDR2 YYEEEE. Trimming removed 5 bases from V and 4 bases from J, with 12 bases in between. The V call is TRBV5-6, the J call TRBJ1-2, with D unclear. This TCR was recovered from a man aged 45-65 years with active or convalescent COVID-19. Sequenced material: peripheral blood. The CDR3: CASRRAGSYGYTF. Written as DNA, the CDR3 is TGTGCCAGCAGGAGGGCGGGGTCCTATGGCTACACCTTC.